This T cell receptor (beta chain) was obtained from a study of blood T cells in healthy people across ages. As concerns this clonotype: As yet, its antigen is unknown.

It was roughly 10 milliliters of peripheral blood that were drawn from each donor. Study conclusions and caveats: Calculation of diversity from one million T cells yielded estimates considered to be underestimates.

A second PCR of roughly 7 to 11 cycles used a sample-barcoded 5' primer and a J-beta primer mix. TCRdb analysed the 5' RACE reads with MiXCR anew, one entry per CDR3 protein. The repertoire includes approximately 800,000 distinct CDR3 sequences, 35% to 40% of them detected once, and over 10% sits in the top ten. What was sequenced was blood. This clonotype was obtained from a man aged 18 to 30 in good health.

Here the CDR3 reads CASSYLGTYGYTF. The CDR3 nucleotides read TGTGCCAGCAGTTACTTAGGGACCTATGGCTACACCTTC. The rearrangement links TRBV6-5 to TRBJ1-2, with a tentative D call TRBD1 (5 bases). This CDR3 comprises 13 residues. Trimming cost V 1 base and J 4 bases, with 7 bases left between them. CDR1 and CDR2 (germline): MNHEY, SVGAGI.